These T cell receptor beta chains were read from a single sample in a study of cytomegalovirus exposure and HLA in healthy donors. Sequenced by immunoSEQ multiplex PCR; TCRdb stores in-frame clones only, minus some. The sample holds more than 110,000 clones, roughly 78% seen once. Sequencing was carried out using PBMCs. The receptors stem from a young man in good health and CMV-seronegative. CDR3s include the opening cysteine and the closing phenylalanine or tryptophan. D genes are given only for firm matches. Where a row states a size, it is once, few, many or the class of an expanded clone; other rows omit it.

CDR3 protein,CDR3 DNA,J gene,D gene,V gene,clone size
CASSKGQGDYNEQFF,TGTGCCAGCAGTAAGGGACAGGGGGACTACAATGAGCAGTTCTTC,TRBJ2-1,TRBD1,TRBV27,once
CASRPTSGSSYEQYF,TGTGCCAGCAGGCCAACTAGCGGTAGCTCCTACGAGCAGTACTTC,TRBJ2-7,TRBD2,TRBV28,once
CASSLGGSYEQYF,TGTGCCAGCAGTTTAGGCGGGAGCTACGAGCAGTACTTC,TRBJ2-7,TRBD2,TRBV28,-
CASSPLPGVQETQYF,TGTGCCAGCTCACCCCTCCCGGGGGTCCAAGAGACCCAGTACTTC,TRBJ2-5,-,TRBV18,-
CASSLPTGQGYGYTF,TGTGCCAGCAGTTTACCAACAGGGCAGGGCTATGGCTACACCTTC,TRBJ1-2,-,TRBV28,-
CASGSLSYEQYF,TGTGCCAGCGGCTCCCTCTCCTACGAGCAGTACTTC,TRBJ2-7,-,TRBV28,-
CASGSGGWMNTEAFF,TGTGCTAGTGGTTCCGGAGGGTGGATGAACACTGAAGCTTTCTTT,TRBJ1-1,-,TRBV12-5,-
CASTKTGGQWNQPQHF,TGTGCCAGCACCAAAACAGGGGGCCAGTGGAATCAGCCCCAGCATTTT,TRBJ1-5,TRBD1,TRBV5-8,-
CSAGQQKETQYF,TGCAGCGCCGGACAGCAAAAAGAGACCCAGTACTTC,TRBJ2-5,-,TRBV29-1,-
CASGGERERVRTEAFF,TGCGCCAGCGGAGGGGAAAGGGAGAGGGTGCGTACTGAAGCTTTCTTT,TRBJ1-1,-,TRBV10-2,-
CASRGSVQETQYF,TGTGCCAGCAGGGGGAGCGTTCAAGAGACCCAGTACTTC,TRBJ2-5,-,TRBV6-6,-
CASSTSTGGTYEQYF,TGTGCCAGCAGCACGTCGACAGGGGGGACTTACGAGCAGTACTTC,TRBJ2-7,TRBD1,TRBV13,-
CATSRKTGSGGYPF,TGTGCCACCAGCAGAAAGACAGGGTCAGGTGGCTACCCCTTC,TRBJ1-2,TRBD1,TRBV15,-
CASSLTGKGYTF,TGTGCCAGCAGCCTCACAGGAAAGGGCTACACCTTC,TRBJ1-2,-,TRBV7-6,-
CAISFSKHNEQFF,TGTGCCATCAGTTTCTCCAAGCACAATGAGCAGTTCTTC,TRBJ2-1,-,TRBV10-3,once
CASSPSPDINEQFF,TGTGCCAGCTCACCATCTCCAGATATTAATGAGCAGTTCTTC,TRBJ2-1,-,TRBV18,-
CASSLVPTSGRDNEQFF,TGCGCCAGCAGCTTGGTCCCGACTAGCGGGAGGGACAATGAGCAGTTCTTC,TRBJ2-1,TRBD2,TRBV5-1,-
CASSPIQGAVDGYTF,TGCGCCAGCAGCCCCATACAGGGGGCTGTGGATGGCTACACCTTC,TRBJ1-2,TRBD1,TRBV4-1,once
CASSLSGQGSGNTIYF,TGCGCCAGCAGCTTGTCGGGACAGGGTTCTGGAAACACCATATATTTT,TRBJ1-3,TRBD1,TRBV5-1,few
CASSQTGGSQPQHF,TGTGCCAGCAGCCAAACAGGGGGCAGTCAGCCCCAGCATTTT,TRBJ1-5,TRBD1,TRBV7-9,-
CASSLGADTYSNQPQHF,TGTGCCAGCAGCTTAGGGGCCGACACCTATAGCAATCAGCCCCAGCATTTT,TRBJ1-5,-,TRBV11-2,-
CASSRDRVGYGYTF,TGTGCCAGCAGCAGGGACAGGGTGGGCTATGGCTACACCTTC,TRBJ1-2,TRBD1,TRBV7-2,-
CASSSTGGVYEQYF,TGTGCCAGCAGTTCGACAGGGGGGGTATACGAGCAGTACTTC,TRBJ2-7,TRBD1,TRBV28,-
CSARPGTRMFF,TGCAGTGCTAGGCCCGGGACACGAATGTTTTTT,TRBJ1-4,-,TRBV20-1,-
CTSSQGSAGGHNEQFF,TGCACCAGCAGCCAAGGGTCGGCGGGGGGGCACAATGAGCAGTTCTTC,TRBJ2-1,-,TRBV1,-
CASSLGLGGGGYTF,TGTGCCAGCAGTTTAGGTCTGGGGGGTGGAGGCTACACCTTC,TRBJ1-2,-,TRBV28,-
CASSSPTLVAGPLQETQYF,TGTGCCAGCAGTTCCCCGACCCTAGTTGCGGGGCCGCTCCAAGAGACCCAGTACTTC,TRBJ2-5,-,TRBV28,-
CAIRGLATGANVLTF,TGTGCCATCAGGGGACTAGCGACCGGGGCCAACGTCCTGACTTTC,TRBJ2-6,TRBD2,TRBV10-3,-
CASSQHGGAYNEQFF,TGTGCCAGCAGCCAGCACGGGGGGGCCTACAATGAGCAGTTCTTC,TRBJ2-1,TRBD2,TRBV14,-
CASSKGYRVRHSNQPQHF,TGTGCCAGCAGCAAAGGATACAGGGTTCGGCATAGCAATCAGCCCCAGCATTTT,TRBJ1-5,-,TRBV21-1,-
CASSLRGLSNQPQHF,TGCGCCAGCAGCTTACGAGGGTTAAGCAATCAGCCCCAGCATTTT,TRBJ1-5,-,TRBV5-1,-
CASSSRDSGNTIYF,TGTGCCAGCAGCTCCAGGGATTCTGGAAACACCATATATTTT,TRBJ1-3,-,TRBV6-6,-
CSVEKPNRGETQYF,TGCAGCGTTGAGAAACCAAACAGGGGAGAGACCCAGTACTTC,TRBJ2-5,TRBD1,TRBV29-1,-
CASSPAGGAGNTIYF,TGTGCCAGCAGCCCCGCGGGCGGGGCGGGAAACACCATATATTTT,TRBJ1-3,-,TRBV11-2,-
CASSQFWSSGGLGNEQFF,TGCGCCAGCAGCCAATTTTGGTCTAGCGGGGGTCTTGGCAATGAGCAGTTCTTC,TRBJ2-1,TRBD2,TRBV4-1,once
CASSSRDRGPEQYF,TGTGCCAGCAGCTCCCGGGACAGGGGGCCGGAGCAGTACTTC,TRBJ2-7,TRBD1,TRBV9,-
CASSQGDSGNTIYF,TGCGCCAGCAGTCAGGGGGACTCTGGAAACACCATATATTTT,TRBJ1-3,TRBD1,TRBV5-1,-
CASTPTGTLEKLFF,TGTGCCAGCACTCCGACAGGGACTCTTGAAAAACTGTTTTTT,TRBJ1-4,TRBD1,TRBV6-5,-
CASSEYEGRGLMNTEAFF,TGTGCCAGCAGTGAATATGAGGGCAGGGGATTGATGAACACTGAAGCTTTCTTT,TRBJ1-1,-,TRBV25-1,-
CASSQDLGGRRLGNEQFF,TGCGCCAGCAGCCAAGATCTCGGGGGGCGCAGGCTCGGCAATGAGCAGTTCTTC,TRBJ2-1,-,TRBV4-1,once